This T cell receptor (beta chain) was sequenced in a study of post-analysis software for immune sequencing data. On the study more broadly: Several disease courses (relapsing-remitting, secondary progressive and progressive-relapsing) of multiple sclerosis were included.

The authors incorporated unique molecular identifiers into the TCR beta cDNA libraries. TCRdb passed the PCR reads through MiXCR, listing each CDR3 protein once. This table holds about 800,000 distinct CDR3 sequences, roughly 29% found once. Study-wide results and limits: Patients carried four or five TRBV segments more frequently than controls did, and TRBV5-6, TRBV5-1 and TRBV20-1 were among them. Versus controls, multiple sclerosis patients showed significantly lower diversity (normalized Chao1).

This CDR3 has 19 amino acids. J lost 2 bases, V lost 3 bases, and 14 bases had no gene match. CDR1 and CDR2 from the germline V gene are ENHRY and SYGVKD. This clonotype is a singleton in its sample. As yet, its antigen is unknown. The sequencing input was blood. The receptor was derived from a girl aged 5 to 17 with multiple sclerosis. The chain joins TRBV10-3 to TRBJ1-2; 11 positions match TRBD1. The chain's CDR3 is CAISDYTGTGGGRNYGYTF. For the CDR3, the DNA is TGTGCCATCAGTGACTACACCGGGACAGGGGGGGGTCGCAACTATGGCTACACCTTC.